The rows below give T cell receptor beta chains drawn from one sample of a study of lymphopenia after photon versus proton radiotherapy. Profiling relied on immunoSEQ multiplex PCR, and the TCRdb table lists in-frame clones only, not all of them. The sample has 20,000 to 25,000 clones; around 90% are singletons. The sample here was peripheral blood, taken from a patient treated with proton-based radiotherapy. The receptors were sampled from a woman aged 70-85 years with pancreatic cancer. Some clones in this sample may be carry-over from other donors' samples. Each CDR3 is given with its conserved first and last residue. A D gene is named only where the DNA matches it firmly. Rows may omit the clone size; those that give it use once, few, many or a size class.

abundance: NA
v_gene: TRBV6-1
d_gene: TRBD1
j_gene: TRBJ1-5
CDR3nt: TGTGCCATCGAGGACAGGGGACATCAGCCCCAGCATTTT
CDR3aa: CAIEDRGHQPQHF

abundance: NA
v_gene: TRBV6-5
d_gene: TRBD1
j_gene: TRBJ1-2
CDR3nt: TGTGCCAGCAGCCGGAACCGGGACAGCTATGGCTACACCTTC
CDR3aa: CASSRNRDSYGYTF

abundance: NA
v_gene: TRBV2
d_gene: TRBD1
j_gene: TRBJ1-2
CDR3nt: TGTGCCAGCAGTAGGGATCCGGGACAGGTTTTAGGCTACACCTTC
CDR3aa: CASSRDPGQVLGYTF

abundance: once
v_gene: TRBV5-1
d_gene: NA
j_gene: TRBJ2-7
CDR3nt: TGCGCCAGCAGCTTGGTTGCCTACGAGCAGTACTTC
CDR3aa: CASSLVAYEQYF

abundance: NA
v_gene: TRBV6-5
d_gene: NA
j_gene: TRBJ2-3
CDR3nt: TGTGCCAGCAGTTCCCCCCAGCAGGGCTCAGATACGCAGTATTTT
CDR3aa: CASSSPQQGSDTQYF

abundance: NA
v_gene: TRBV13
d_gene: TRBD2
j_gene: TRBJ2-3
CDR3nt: TGTGCCAGCAGCTCCCTAGGAGCGGGAATCACAGATACGCAGTATTTT
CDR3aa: CASSSLGAGITDTQYF

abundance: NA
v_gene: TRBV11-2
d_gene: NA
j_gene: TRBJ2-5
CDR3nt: TGTGCCAGCGGTGAGGCGTTAGCGGAGACCCAGTACTTC
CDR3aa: CASGEALAETQYF

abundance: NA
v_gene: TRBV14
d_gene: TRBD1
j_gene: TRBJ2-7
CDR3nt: TGTGCCAGCAGACCTACAGGGGCCTACGAGCAGTACTTC
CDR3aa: CASRPTGAYEQYF

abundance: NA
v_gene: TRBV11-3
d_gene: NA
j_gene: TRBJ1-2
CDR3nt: TGTGCCAGCAGCCGGGACAACTACTATGGCTACACCTTC
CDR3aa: CASSRDNYYGYTF

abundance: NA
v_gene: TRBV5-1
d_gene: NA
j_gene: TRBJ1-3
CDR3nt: TGCGCCAGCAGCTTGGGGTCCCGCTCTGGAAACACCATATATTTT
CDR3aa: CASSLGSRSGNTIYF

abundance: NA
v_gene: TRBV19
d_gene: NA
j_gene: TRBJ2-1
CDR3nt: TGTGCCAGTAGCACCAACGTGGCTTTCTCCTACAATGAGCAGTTCTTC
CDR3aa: CASSTNVAFSYNEQFF

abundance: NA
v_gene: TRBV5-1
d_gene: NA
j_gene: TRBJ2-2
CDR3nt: TGCGCCAGCAGCTTGGGGCAAGGGGTCGGCACCGGGGAGCTGTTTTTT
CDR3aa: CASSLGQGVGTGELFF

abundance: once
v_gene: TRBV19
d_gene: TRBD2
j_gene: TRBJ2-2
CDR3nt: TGTGCCAGTAGTACGGGACTAGCGGGAGAGTTCACCGGGGAGCTGTTTTTT
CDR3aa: CASSTGLAGEFTGELFF

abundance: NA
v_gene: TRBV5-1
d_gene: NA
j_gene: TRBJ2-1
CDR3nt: TGCGCCAGCAGCCAGGGGAGTTACAATGAGCAGTTCTTC
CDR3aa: CASSQGSYNEQFF

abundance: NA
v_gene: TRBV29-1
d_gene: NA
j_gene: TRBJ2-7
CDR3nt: TGCAGCGCTTCAACCGGGACCATAGACGAGCAGTACTTC
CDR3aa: CSASTGTIDEQYF

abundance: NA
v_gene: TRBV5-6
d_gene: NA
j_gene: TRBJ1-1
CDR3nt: TGTGCCAGCAGCCAAACATGGAGCGCTGAAGCTTTCTTT
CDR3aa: CASSQTWSAEAFF

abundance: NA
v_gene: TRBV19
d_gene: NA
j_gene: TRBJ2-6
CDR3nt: TGTGCCAGTAGTATAACAGTCTCTGGGGCCAACGTCCTGACTTTC
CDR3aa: CASSITVSGANVLTF

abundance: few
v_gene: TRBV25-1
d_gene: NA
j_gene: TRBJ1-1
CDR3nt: TGTGCCAGCAGTGAAGGTCCAACAGGGGAAGCTTTCTTT
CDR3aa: CASSEGPTGEAFF

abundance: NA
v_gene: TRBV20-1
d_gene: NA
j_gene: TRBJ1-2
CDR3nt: TGCAGTGCTTCGGGGGGAAGAGGCTACACCTTC
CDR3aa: CSASGGRGYTF

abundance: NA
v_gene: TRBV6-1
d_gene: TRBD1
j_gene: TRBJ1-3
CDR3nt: TGTGCCAGCAGTGAACAGGGCAGGGGGCCAGGAAACACCATATATTTT
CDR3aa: CASSEQGRGPGNTIYF

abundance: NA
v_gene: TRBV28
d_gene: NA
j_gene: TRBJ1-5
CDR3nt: TGTGCCAGCAGTTTAGGCCCCGGGAGGCCCCAGCATTTT
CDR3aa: CASSLGPGRPQHF

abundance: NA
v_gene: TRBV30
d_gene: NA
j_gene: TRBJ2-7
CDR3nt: TGTGCCTGGAAGGTGTCGGGCCCGGGCGAGCAGTACTTC
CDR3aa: CAWKVSGPGEQYF

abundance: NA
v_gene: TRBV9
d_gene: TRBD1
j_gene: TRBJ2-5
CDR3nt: TGTGCCAGCAGCGTTCGACCGGGACAGGTGGAGACCCAGTACTTC
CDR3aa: CASSVRPGQVETQYF

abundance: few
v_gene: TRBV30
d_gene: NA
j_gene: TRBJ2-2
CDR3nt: TGTGCCTGGAGCCGGATGGGCATCACCGGGGAGCTGTTTTTT
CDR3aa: CAWSRMGITGELFF

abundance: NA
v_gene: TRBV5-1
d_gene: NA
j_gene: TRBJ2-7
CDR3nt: TGCGCCAGCAGCTTACCGGGGGCTGGGGAGCAGTACTTC
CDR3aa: CASSLPGAGEQYF

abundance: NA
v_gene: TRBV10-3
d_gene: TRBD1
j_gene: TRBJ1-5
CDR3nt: TGTGCCATCAGTCGGGACAGGGGGACCAATCAGCCCCAGCATTTT
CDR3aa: CAISRDRGTNQPQHF

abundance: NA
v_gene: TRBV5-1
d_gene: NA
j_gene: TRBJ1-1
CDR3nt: TGCGCCACCAGCTCGCACCGATACACTGAAGCTTTCTTT
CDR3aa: CATSSHRYTEAFF

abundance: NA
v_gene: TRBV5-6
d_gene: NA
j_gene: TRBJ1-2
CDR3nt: TGTGCCAGCAGCTTGGAACCGGACCTCTTGGGCTACACCTTC
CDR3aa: CASSLEPDLLGYTF

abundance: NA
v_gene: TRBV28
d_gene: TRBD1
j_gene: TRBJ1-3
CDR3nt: TGTGCCAGCAGTCTGCAGAGACAGGGCTCTGGAAACACCATATATTTT
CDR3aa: CASSLQRQGSGNTIYF

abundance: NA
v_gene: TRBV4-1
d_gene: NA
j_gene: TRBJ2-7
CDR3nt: TGCGCCAGCAGCCAACTCACAGGGAATGGGCACGAGCAGTACTTC
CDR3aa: CASSQLTGNGHEQYF

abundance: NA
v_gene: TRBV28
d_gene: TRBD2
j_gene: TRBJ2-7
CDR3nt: TGTGCCAGCAGTTCGACTAGCGGGAAGCGCGAGCAGTACTTC
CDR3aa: CASSSTSGKREQYF

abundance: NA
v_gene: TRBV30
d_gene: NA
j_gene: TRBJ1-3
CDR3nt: TGTGCCTGGAGTGTAGGAGGGGCGGGAAACACCATATATTTT
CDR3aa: CAWSVGGAGNTIYF

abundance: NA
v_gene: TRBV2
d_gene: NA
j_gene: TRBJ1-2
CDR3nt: TGTGCCAGCAGTGATACTTCCCGGCTCCCTAACTATGGCTACACCTTC
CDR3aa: CASSDTSRLPNYGYTF

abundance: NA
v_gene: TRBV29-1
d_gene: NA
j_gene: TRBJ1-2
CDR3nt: TGCAGCGTTGAACAGAACTATGGCTACACCTTC
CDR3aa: CSVEQNYGYTF

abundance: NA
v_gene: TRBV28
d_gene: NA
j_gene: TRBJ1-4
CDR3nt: TGTGCCAGCAGCTCACCCTGGACAGTAGCAAATGAAAAACTGTTTTTT
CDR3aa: CASSSPWTVANEKLFF

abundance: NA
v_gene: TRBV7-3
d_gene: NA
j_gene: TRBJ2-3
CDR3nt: TGTGCCAGCAGCCCCGGGATCCCCTCCGCAGATACGCAGTATTTT
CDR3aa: CASSPGIPSADTQYF

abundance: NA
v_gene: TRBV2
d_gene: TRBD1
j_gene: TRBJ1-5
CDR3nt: TGTGCCAGCAGTGAGACAGGGTTCATACAGCCCCAGCATTTT
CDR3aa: CASSETGFIQPQHF

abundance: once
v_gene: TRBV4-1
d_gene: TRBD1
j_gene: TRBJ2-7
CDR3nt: TGCGCCAGCTCTACTTCGACAGGGGGTGCCTACGAGCAGTACTTC
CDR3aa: CASSTSTGGAYEQYF

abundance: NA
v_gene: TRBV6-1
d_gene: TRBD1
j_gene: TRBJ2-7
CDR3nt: TGTGCCAGCACCCGACAGGGGAGCCACGAGCAGTACTTC
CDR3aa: CASTRQGSHEQYF

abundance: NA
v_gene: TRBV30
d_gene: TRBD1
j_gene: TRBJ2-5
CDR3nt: TGTGCCTGGAACAGGGGCCCCCAAGAGACCCAGTACTTC
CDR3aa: CAWNRGPQETQYF

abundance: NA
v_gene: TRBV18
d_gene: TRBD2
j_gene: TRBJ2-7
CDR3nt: TGTGCCAGCTCACCACCGGCCAGCGGGGGATTTGTGCAGTACTTC
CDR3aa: CASSPPASGGFVQYF

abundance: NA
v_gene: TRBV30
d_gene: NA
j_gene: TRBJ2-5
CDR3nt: TGTGCCTGGAGCCTTGACAGACCGGCCCAGTACTTC
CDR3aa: CAWSLDRPAQYF

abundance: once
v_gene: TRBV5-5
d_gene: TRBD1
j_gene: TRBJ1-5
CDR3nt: TGTGCCAGCAGCTTCCGGGACAGGGGTGTAAGCAATCAGCCCCAGCATTTT
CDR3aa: CASSFRDRGVSNQPQHF

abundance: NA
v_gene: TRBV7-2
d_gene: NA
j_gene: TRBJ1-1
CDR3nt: TGTGCCAGCAGCTTTGATGGGTTGAACACTGAAGCTTTCTTT
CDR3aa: CASSFDGLNTEAFF

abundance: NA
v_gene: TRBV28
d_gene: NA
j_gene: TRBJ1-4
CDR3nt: TGTGCCAGCAGTTTATCCGGCACTCTCAAACTGTTTTTT
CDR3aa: CASSLSGTLKLFF

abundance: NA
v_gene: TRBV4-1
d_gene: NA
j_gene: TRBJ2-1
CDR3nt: TGCGCCAGCAGCCAACATGGGGTCCTGGGGTACAATGAGCAGTTCTTC
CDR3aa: CASSQHGVLGYNEQFF

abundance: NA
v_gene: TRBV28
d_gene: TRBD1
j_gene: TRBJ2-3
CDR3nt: TGTGCCAGCAGGATACAGGGGGCTAGCACAGATACGCAGTATTTT
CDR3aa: CASRIQGASTDTQYF

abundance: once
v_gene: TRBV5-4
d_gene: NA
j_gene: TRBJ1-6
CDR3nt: TGTGCCAGCAGCTTGGAACCTGGCGTTGGGTCACCCCTCCACTTT
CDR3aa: CASSLEPGVGSPLHF